Listed here are 30 T cell receptor beta chains from one sample, sequenced in a study of brain T cells in children with intractable seizures. The repertoire was sequenced with immunoSEQ multiplex PCR; TCRdb's copy has only in-frame clones and lacks some. The data contain 80,000 or so clones, 85% to 95% of them singletons. Material: peripheral blood, obtained at surgery. These receptors all come from a boy younger than two with tuberous sclerosis and intractable seizures.

The rearrangement uses TRBV14 and TRBJ1-4, with no clear D. V lost 4 bases, J lost 4 bases, and 10 bases lay in between. CDR3 length: 14 amino acids. CDR1 is SGHDN, CDR2 FVKESK, per germline. Written as DNA, the CDR3 is TGTGCCAGCAGCCGGTTAATGAATAATGAAAAACTGTTTTTT. This sequence encodes CASSRLMNNEKLFF.

The J gene is TRBJ1-2, the V gene TRBV7-2, with D perhaps TRBD1 (6 bases). This CDR3 is 12 amino acids long. Trimming took off 8 bases at V and 4 bases at J, with 11 bases between the two ends. The germline V gene encodes CDR1 SGHTA and CDR2 FQGNSA. The CDR3 sequence is CASLGGSYGYTF. In DNA form, the CDR3 reads TGTGCCAGCTTAGGGGGGTCCTATGGCTACACCTTC.

The chain is built from TRBV6-5 and TRBJ2-7, with TRBD1 as a possible D gene (5 bases). V was cut by 5 bases and J by 4 bases, with 9 bases left in between. CDR3 length: 12 amino acids. CDR1 is MNHEY, CDR2 SVGAGI, per germline. The CDR3 region is CASSLQGYEQYF. CDR3 coding DNA: TGTGCCAGCAGTCTCCAGGGATACGAGCAGTACTTC.

V and J are TRBV7-2 and TRBJ1-2; 7 positions agree with TRBD1. V lost 5 bases, J lost 5 bases, and 8 bases stayed unmatched. CDR3 size: 14 residues. Germline V lookup: CDR1 SGHTA, CDR2 FQGNSA. The CDR3 DNA sequence: TGTGCCAGCAGCCCACGGGACAGCTATTATGGCTACACCTTC. Translating it yields CASSPRDSYYGYTF. The full variable domain, its missing parts supplied by reference TRBV7-2 and TRBJ1-2, is GAGVSQSPSNKVTEKGKDVELRCDPISGHTALYWYRQSLGQGLEFLIYFQGNSAPDKSGLPSDRFSAERTGGSVSTLTIQRTQQEDSAVYLCASSPRDSYYGYTFGSGTRLTVV.

The chain has TRBV6-6 and TRBJ2-3, with D perhaps matching TRBD2 (7 bases). This CDR3 has 18 amino acids. The germline CDR1 and CDR2 sequences are MNHNY and SVGAGI (reference sequence). The V gene lost 5 bases and the J gene lost 6 bases, with 27 bases spanning the gap. The CDR3 here is CASSPGRGAGAYTDTQYF. DNA for the CDR3: TGTGCCAGCAGTCCCGGCCGGGGGGCAGGGGCTTATACGGATACGCAGTATTTT.

This chain uses TRBV5-1 with TRBJ2-3; D remains ambiguous. The CDR3 loop spans 13 amino acids. Germline CDR1 and CDR2: SGHRS and YFSETQ. The V end was cut by 4 bases, the J end by 2 bases, with 8 bases between. CDR3: CASSHQDTDTQYF. As DNA, the CDR3 is TGCGCCAGCAGCCACCAGGACACAGATACGCAGTATTTT.

This rearrangement joins TRBV11-1 to TRBJ1-2, with 10 bases identical to TRBD1. The germline CDR1 and CDR2 sequences are SGHAT and FQDESV (reference sequence). CDR3 length equals 14 residues. Trimming cost V 4 bases and J 8 bases; bases outside gene matches: 7. This chain's CDR3 is CASSSRGQGNGYTF. The CDR3 DNA is TGTGCCAGCAGCTCCAGGGGACAGGGGAACGGCTACACCTTC.

The J gene is TRBJ1-5, the V gene TRBV7-9, with 7 bases fitting TRBD1. V gave up 7 bases and J gave up 0 bases; unmatched junction bases: 15. This CDR3 has 18 residues. CDR1 is SEHNR and CDR2 is FQNEAQ in the germline V gene (reference sequence). The CDR3 sequence: CASTLVGAGGYSNQPQHF. Written as DNA, the CDR3 is TGTGCCAGCACCCTAGTGGGGGCAGGGGGGTATAGCAATCAGCCCCAGCATTTT.

This sequence joins TRBV2 and TRBJ1-4; TRBD1 is a possible D gene (5 bases). Per germline, CDR1 SNHLY and CDR2 FYNNEI. The CDR3 is 15 amino acids. V lost 6 bases to trimming and J lost 4 bases, with 15 bases between them. The CDR3 sequence is CASRETTVHNEKLFF. CDR3 in DNA: TGTGCCAGCAGAGAAACGACAGTCCATAATGAAAAACTGTTTTTT.

The chain links TRBV30 to TRBJ2-1; 11 bases fit TRBD2. Germline V lookup: CDR1 GTSNPN, CDR2 SVGIG (reference sequence). The J segment lost 10 bases and the V segment lost 2 bases, leaving 10 bases of the junction unmatched. The CDR3 is 15 amino acids. DNA for the CDR3: TGTGCCTGGAGTCGAAGACTAGCGGGGAGGGTGGAGCAGTTCTTC. Protein product: CAWSRRLAGRVEQFF.

The chain has TRBV29-1 and TRBJ1-2; 7 bases agree with TRBD1. Germline V CDR1 and CDR2: SQVTM, ANQGSEA. V trimming: 7 bases; J trimming: 2 bases; junction bases outside the gene matches: 7. There are 13 residues in the CDR3. CDR3 in amino acids: CSAPTGTNYGYTF. The CDR3 region has the DNA TGCAGCGCCCCGACAGGGACCAACTATGGCTACACCTTC. Drawing the rest from reference TRBV29-1 and TRBJ1-2, the complete variable domain is SAVISQKPSRDICQRGTSLTIQCQVDSQVTMMFWYRQQPGQSLTLIATANQGSEATYESGFVIDKFPISRPNLTFSTLTVSNMSPEDSSIYLCSAPTGTNYGYTFGSGTRLTVV.

The chain links TRBV27 to TRBJ1-6, with D possibly TRBD1 on 5 matching bases. Trimming pared 6 bases from V and 0 bases from J, leaving 15 bases between. CDR1 MNHEY and CDR2 SMNVEV come from the germline V gene (reference sequence). The CDR3 is made up of 17 amino acids. The CDR3 DNA is TGTGCCAGCAGCCCGAGGGACTTGAGCTCCTATAATTCACCCCTCCACTTT. This encodes CASSPRDLSSYNSPLHF.

This rearrangement joins TRBV19 to TRBJ2-4; D perhaps matches TRBD1 (5 bases). CDR1 and CDR2 from the germline V gene are LNHDA and SQIVND (reference sequence). Trimming took off 7 bases at V and 0 bases at J, with 13 bases between the two ends. This CDR3 is 15 amino acids long. The CDR3: CASKSDRLAKNIQYF. CDR3 bases: TGTGCCAGTAAGTCAGACAGACTAGCCAAAAACATTCAGTACTTC.

The rearrangement joins TRBV25-1 to TRBJ1-6; D gene uncertain. V dropped 4 bases and J dropped 5 bases, with 12 bases sitting between them. The CDR3 totals 15 residues. Germline V gene sequence: CDR1 MGHDK, CDR2 SYGVNS. CDR3 amino acids: CASSAGSFHNSPLHF. For the CDR3, the DNA is TGTGCCAGCAGTGCGGGGTCATTTCATAATTCACCCCTCCACTTT.

This chain connects TRBV12-3 or TRBV12-4 to TRBJ1-2, with no clear D. V was shortened by 9 bases and J by 3 bases, with 14 bases between the two germline ends. The CDR3 consists of 13 residues. CDR3 DNA sequence: TGTGCCAGTATGGCCTCGGACGACTATGGCTACACCTTC. Encoded protein: CASMASDDYGYTF.

This clone was seen a single time. The chain joins TRBV5-1 to TRBJ1-3, with 7 bases that match TRBD1. The CDR3 contains 14 residues. CDR1 is SGHRS and CDR2 is YFSETQ in the germline V gene. J lost 8 bases, V lost 0 bases, and 5 bases had no gene match. CDR3 in amino acids: CASSLAQGGDTIYF. The CDR3 bases are TGCGCCAGCAGCTTGGCGCAGGGGGGAGACACCATATATTTT.

The chain combines TRBV5-4 with TRBJ2-5; 7 nucleotides agree with TRBD2. This CDR3 has 16 amino acids. CDR1 SGHNT and CDR2 YYREEE come from the germline V gene (reference sequence). V dropped 0 bases and J dropped 3; count of bases not matched to a gene: 8. The CDR3 nucleotides read TGTGCCAGCAGCTTGGATTCGGGGGGATCGGAAGAGACCCAGTACTTC. Translated: CASSLDSGGSEETQYF.

The gene calls are TRBV11-1 and TRBJ1-6, with D possibly matching TRBD1 (5 bases). Deletions cut 5 bases from V and 5 bases from J, with 13 bases between. Germline CDR1 is SGHAT and CDR2 is FQDESV (reference sequence). This CDR3 contains 15 residues. CDR3 DNA sequence: TGTGCCAGCAGCGGCCAGGGAAGGGATAATTCACCCCTCCACTTT. Amino acid sequence: CASSGQGRDNSPLHF. The whole variable domain, remainder taken from reference TRBV11-1 and TRBJ1-6, is EAEVAQSPRYKITEKSQAVAFWCDPISGHATLYWYRQILGQGPELLVQFQDESVVDDSQLPKDRFSAERLKGVDSTLKIQPAELGDSAMYLCASSGQGRDNSPLHFGNGTRLTVT.

This chain uses TRBV7-9 with TRBJ1-2; D perhaps matches TRBD1 (5 bases). The CDR3 loop spans 13 amino acids. Germline CDR1 SEHNR, CDR2 FQNEAQ (reference sequence). V was pared by 6 bases and J by 4 bases, with 12 bases between. The DNA for the CDR3 is TGTGCCAGCAGGGACCAGGGTATCTATGGCTACACCTTC. This sequence encodes CASRDQGIYGYTF.

This chain joins TRBV4-2 and TRBJ2-4; D unresolved. The germline CDR1 and CDR2 sequences are LGHNA and YNFKEQ. The CDR3 consists of 19 residues. V dropped 0 bases and J dropped 1 base, with 19 bases sitting between them. The CDR3 loop is CASSQDLTPTAVAKNIQYF. The DNA for the CDR3 is TGTGCCAGCAGCCAAGATCTCACCCCGACCGCGGTTGCCAAAAACATTCAGTACTTC.

The V and J genes are TRBV28 and TRBJ2-7; D uncertain. This CDR3 comprises 15 residues. Per the germline V gene, CDR1 is MDHEN and CDR2 is SYDVKM. Trimming took off 1 base at V and 5 bases at J, with 15 bases between the two ends. For the CDR3, the DNA is TGTGCCAGCAGTTTATCGGAGTACCGGCGTCACGAGCAGTACTTC. Protein sequence: CASSLSEYRRHEQYF.

V gene TRBV6-5 combines with J gene TRBJ1-1; no firm D call. Per the germline V gene, CDR1 is MNHEY and CDR2 is SVGAGI. V was cut by 10 bases and J by 2 bases, with 17 bases left in between. The CDR3 is 14 amino acids. This chain's CDR3 is CATRRTSRNTEAFF. DNA for the CDR3: TGTGCCACCAGACGGACCTCTCGAAACACTGAAGCTTTCTTT.

The chain joins TRBV9 to TRBJ2-3; 9 bases align to TRBD2. Germline V CDR1 and CDR2: SGDLS, YYNGEE. The CDR3 is 16 amino acids. V lost 0 bases and J lost 2; bases outside the gene matches: 4. CDR3 nucleotide sequence: TGTGCCAGCAGCGTAGCTCCTAGCGGGGCCACAGATACGCAGTATTTT. Encoded protein: CASSVAPSGATDTQYF.

About this clone: The DNA is omitted, as the CDR3 cannot be located on it reliably, and the CDR3 follows TCRdb's listing. The chain carries TRBV5-5 and TRBJ2-5; TRBD2, the table's D call, lacks a check against the DNA. The CDR3 comprises 14 residues, both ends counted. Per germline, CDR1 SGHKS and CDR2 YYEKEE (reference sequence). CDR3: CASSRPSVRGAQYF.

The J gene is TRBJ2-3, the V gene TRBV7-8; 12 nucleotides match TRBD2. J gave up 6 bases and V 7 bases, and 14 bases lay outside the gene matches. CDR3 length: 17 amino acids. The germline V gene has CDR1 SGHVS and CDR2 FQNEAQ. Written as DNA, the CDR3 is TGTGCCAGCACCCAGGAGACTAGCGGGGGCCGGCGCGATACGCAGTATTTT. As protein: CASTQETSGGRRDTQYF.

This clone was observed once. J is TRBJ2-1 and V is TRBV7-2; the match to TRBD2 covers 8 bases. V trimming: 1 base; J trimming: 9 bases; junction bases outside the gene matches: 8. Germline V gives CDR1 SGHTA, CDR2 FQGNSA. CDR3 length: 15 amino acids. Here the CDR3 DNA reads TGTGCCAGCAGCTTAGTAACGGGAGGGCCTGGTGAGCAGTTCTTC. It translates to CASSLVTGGPGEQFF.

This rearrangement joins TRBV19 to TRBJ1-1, with D uncertain. CDR1 is LNHDA and CDR2 is SQIVND in the germline V gene (reference sequence). V lost 4 bases to trimming and J lost 5 bases, with 8 bases between them. The CDR3 is 12 residues long. CDR3 nucleotide sequence: TGTGCCAGTAGTAGTCGCAGAACTGAAGCTTTCTTT. This codes for CASSSRRTEAFF.

V and J are TRBV9 and TRBJ2-5, with D uncertain. There are 16 residues in the CDR3. V lost 5 bases and J 5 bases, leaving 22 bases between the germline ends. Germline values: CDR1 SGDLS, CDR2 YYNGEE. CDR3 sequence: CASSETWRASRETQYF. The CDR3 bases are TGTGCCAGCAGTGAAACATGGCGAGCGAGCAGGGAGACCCAGTACTTC.

The chain combines TRBV18 with TRBJ2-7; D might be TRBD1 (6 bases). Trimming cost V 6 bases and J 2 bases, with 20 bases left between them. The CDR3 consists of 16 residues. CDR1 is KGHSH, CDR2 LQKENI, per germline. The CDR3 nucleotides read TGTGCCAGCTCCGGAGACTGGGGGCCAAAAACCTACGAGCAGTACTTC. Translated, it gives CASSGDWGPKTYEQYF.

The chain links TRBV24-1 to TRBJ2-7; TRBD2 aligns across 7 bases. Germline lookup yields CDR1 KGHDR and CDR2 SFDVKD. The trim removed 5 bases at V and 5 bases at J, leaving 11 bases unmatched. This CDR3 region has 15 residues. In DNA, the CDR3 is TGTGCCACCAGTGTCGGGGAGGGGTCGCCCGACGAGCAGTACTTC. Its protein is CATSVGEGSPDEQYF.